This T cell receptor (beta chain) stems from a study of blood T cell repertoires in COVID-19. Study-wide background: T cells, B-cell-depleted T cells, or PBMCs supplied cDNA or gDNA.

The V gene lost 3 bases and the J gene lost 7 bases, with 13 bases spanning the gap. CDR3 length equals 13 residues. Germline CDR1 SGHDN, CDR2 FVKESK. In the original analysis: Estimates of nucleated cell counts were drawn from the amplification of reference gene primers. Repertoires were generated with immunoSEQ multiplex PCR, while TCRdb's copy carries only in-frame clones and drops some. Clone size and V and J calls were adopted from that table, with D and trimming inferred from the DNA. Among roughly 230,000 clones listed, roughly 84% were seen once. Individuals in the exposed group had encountered a COVID-19 case within 2 weeks preceding study entry.

Sequenced sample: PBMCs or T cells enriched from blood (not recorded which). V is TRBV14 and J is TRBJ2-7, with a weak D call TRBD1 (5 bases). The TCR comes from a woman aged 50 to 60 who had been exposed to COVID-19. CDR3 bases: TGTGCCAGCAGCCACCCAGGGCTCGGGGAGCAGTACTTC. Translating it yields CASSHPGLGEQYF.